The 15 T cell receptor beta chains presented below share a single source sample, sequenced in a study of blood T cell repertoires in COVID-19. Using immunoSEQ multiplex PCR, the repertoire was profiled, and TCRdb retains in-frame clones only, with some absent. The sample has 190,000 or so clones, around 82% seen once. What was sequenced was peripheral blood. The receptors derive from an elderly woman with acute or convalescent COVID-19.

This chain links TRBV21-1 with TRBJ2-7; TRBD2, as called in the table, went unchecked against the DNA. TRBV21-1 is a pseudogene segment. The CDR3 is 11 amino acids. CDR3 in DNA: TGTGCCAGCCGGCCGGGGTACGAGCAGTACTTC. It translates to CASRPGYEQYF.

The chain employs TRBV28 and TRBJ1-2, with a tentative D call TRBD1 (5 bases). The CDR3 loop spans 14 amino acids. Trimming shortened V by 7 bases and J by 5 bases, and 17 bases separated the two germline ends. Germline V gives CDR1 MDHEN, CDR2 SYDVKM. This chain's CDR3 is CASTLGGYHYGYTF. In DNA form, the CDR3 reads TGTGCCAGCACCTTGGGGGGGTATCATTATGGCTACACCTTC.

The CDR3 sequence is CASSWTGGDQPQHF. The CDR3 DNA is TGTGCCAGCAGTTGGACAGGGGGGGATCAGCCCCAGCATTTT. The chain combines TRBV5-5 with TRBJ1-5, with 10 bases that match TRBD1. The CDR3 contains 14 residues. V was clipped by 5 bases and J by 5 bases; unmatched bases: 4. Germline V gives CDR1 SGHKS, CDR2 YYEKEE (reference sequence).

The chain recombines TRBV3-1 (or the pseudogene TRBV3-2) with TRBJ2-7; the match to TRBD2 covers 7 bases. This CDR3 contains 16 residues. CDR1 is LGHDT, CDR2 YNNKEL, per germline (reference sequence). The trim removed 1 base at V and 3 bases at J, leaving 9 bases unmatched. This CDR3 is CASSQGDSGSFYEQYF. The CDR3, as DNA: TGTGCCAGCAGCCAAGGAGATAGCGGGTCCTTCTACGAGCAGTACTTC.

The rearrangement joins TRBV5-6 to TRBJ1-1; possibly TRBD1 for D (5 bases). V lost 3 bases and J lost 11, with 20 bases in between. Germline-derived CDR1 and CDR2 are SGHDT and YYEEEE. CDR3 size: 14 residues. Here the CDR3 DNA reads TGTGCCAGCAGCTGGAGACCCATTCCTAAGGGGGCTTTCTTT. Its translation: CASSWRPIPKGAFF.

The chain uses TRBV5-6 and TRBJ1-2; D is perhaps TRBD1 (6 bases). The length of the CDR3 is 13 residues. Germline lookup yields CDR1 SGHDT and CDR2 YYEEEE. Trimming took off 10 bases at V and 7 bases at J, with 20 bases between the two ends. The CDR3 loop reads CAGRGARSSGYTF. The CDR3 bases are TGTGCCGGGAGGGGGGCCAGGTCCTCTGGCTACACCTTC.

This clone was observed a few times. This rearrangement joins TRBV4-1 to TRBJ1-2; D call uncertain. Trimming removed 1 base at V and 8 bases at J, with 11 bases between. Germline V gene data show CDR1 as MGHRA and CDR2 as YSYEKL. This CDR3 is built from 13 residues. CDR3 sequence (DNA): TGCGCCAGCAGCCAAGGGCTCATGCAGGGCTACACCTTC. It is translated as CASSQGLMQGYTF.

The rearrangement joins TRBV19 to TRBJ2-1, with unresolved D. CDR1 and CDR2 (germline): LNHDA, SQIVND (reference sequence). V lost 2 bases and J 5 bases, leaving 13 bases between the germline ends. This CDR3 comprises 15 residues. The CDR3 protein is CASSIRTIGNNEQFF. In nucleotides, the CDR3 is TGTGCCAGTAGTATAAGAACTATTGGCAACAATGAGCAGTTCTTC.

The V and J genes are TRBV4-1 and TRBJ2-7, with TRBD1 as a possible D gene (5 bases). Germline assignment: CDR1 MGHRA and CDR2 YSYEKL. This CDR3 is built from 14 residues. Trimming cost V 2 bases and J 7 bases, with 15 bases left between them. The CDR3: CASSQYVITGEQYF. Here the CDR3 DNA reads TGCGCCAGCAGCCAATATGTGATAACAGGAGAGCAGTACTTC.

The CDR3 loop reads CASSPQTPGGGNTIYF. The CDR3 DNA sequence: TGTGCCAGCAGCCCCCAGACGCCCGGGGGTGGAAACACCATATATTTT. The V call is TRBV7-2, the J call TRBJ1-3; maybe TRBD1 (5 bases). The germline CDR1 and CDR2 sequences are SGHTA and FQGNSA. The CDR3 loop spans 16 amino acids. With 5 bases removed from V and 3 bases from J, the gap between germline ends came to 17 bases.

This chain links TRBV30 with TRBJ2-1; D uncertain. Germline loops: CDR1 GTSNPN, CDR2 SVGIG (reference sequence). V was clipped by 0 bases and J by 7 bases, with 7 bases between them. The CDR3 extends over 12 amino acids. The CDR3 region is CAWSVSENEQFF. The CDR3 DNA follows: TGTGCCTGGAGTGTGAGCGAGAATGAGCAGTTCTTC.

The chain carries TRBV7-4 and TRBJ2-7, with 9 bases fitting TRBD1. The CDR3 covers 14 residues. Germline CDR1 and CDR2: SGHVT and SQSDAQ. V shed 4 bases and J 1 base; nucleotides not matched to a gene: 2. In DNA form, the CDR3 reads TGTGCCAGCAGCTACGGACAGGGGTCCTACGAGCAGTACTTC. Translating it yields CASSYGQGSYEQYF.

This clone was seen just once. J is TRBJ2-7 and V is TRBV15, with 8 bases identical to TRBD1. CDR1 is LNHNV, CDR2 YYDKDF, per germline (reference sequence). The CDR3 runs 14 residues. The ends lost 6 bases at V and 0 bases at J; junction bases unmatched: 4. Here the CDR3 DNA reads TGTGCCACCAGGCGAGACAGGGGCTCCTACGAGCAGTACTTC. Translated: CATRRDRGSYEQYF.

The chain combines TRBV27 with TRBJ2-5, with 7 bases matching TRBD2. The J segment lost 5 bases and the V segment lost 5 bases, leaving 11 bases of the junction unmatched. Per the germline V gene, CDR1 is MNHEY and CDR2 is SMNVEV (reference sequence). The CDR3 has 15 residues. CDR3 in DNA: TGTGCCAGCAGTACCCGATGGCGGGAGTTGGAGACCCAGTACTTC. Translated, it gives CASSTRWRELETQYF.

The V gene is TRBV4-1, the J gene TRBJ2-1; 13 nucleotides agree with TRBD2. This CDR3 has 17 amino acids. Germline CDR1 and CDR2: MGHRA and YSYEKL. The trim removed 0 bases at V and 7 bases at J, leaving 6 bases unmatched. CDR3 amino acids: CASSQDETSGGRNEQFF. The CDR3 coding sequence is TGCGCCAGCAGCCAAGATGAGACTAGCGGGGGGAGGAATGAGCAGTTCTTC.